This T cell receptor (beta chain) emerged from a study of T cell responses to AZD1222 COVID-19 vaccine. Study details: Timing groups of about 4 and about 12 weeks for second doses were pooled.

Whole-study findings and limits: Vaccination with two AZD1222 doses was followed by a rise in Spike-specific TCR breadth and depth. Within unmutated variant regions lay the reported targets of nearly half of spike-specific TCRs.

The CDR3 contains 13 residues. Germline V gene data show CDR1 as LNHDA and CDR2 as SQIVND (reference sequence). Trimming cost V 11 bases and J 2 bases, with 12 bases left between them. This clone was seen only a few times. Its antigen is unknown. Profiled with immunoSEQ multiplex PCR; TCRdb holds only in-frame clones, not every one. The sample lists about 160,000 clones, roughly nine tenths occurring once. The genes are TRBV19 and TRBJ2-2; the D gene could be TRBD1 or TRBD2 (5 bases each). The material sequenced was peripheral blood, taken on day 0 of AZD1222 vaccination. The clonotype originates from an adult in good health. The CDR3 is CAGGGPNTGELFF. The CDR3 DNA reads as TGTGCCGGGGGTGGACCAAACACCGGGGAGCTGTTTTTT.